These T cell receptor beta chains were read from a single sample in a study of CDR3 diversity in severe acne. TCRdb used MiXCR to reprocess the PCR reads, holding one entry per CDR3 protein. The table has some 85,000 distinct CDR3 sequences, around 47% seen once. Sequencing input: blood. The receptor source for this set is a male donor with severe acne vulgaris. Both conserved end residues are part of each CDR3. Each record gives: V gene, D gene, J gene, CDR3 length, clone size, CDR3 protein, CDR3 DNA. The D gene is left open where the match is weak. Size values are once, few and many counts, or a class for expanded clones, and some rows have none.

TRBV20-1,.,TRBJ2-7,13,.,CSASSDRTYEQYF,TGCAGTGCTAGCTCCGACAGGACCTACGAGCAGTACTTC
TRBV7-3,TRBD2,TRBJ2-1,13,.,CASSFSGTTEQFF,TGTGCCAGCAGCTTTAGCGGGACGACCGAGCAGTTCTTC
TRBV20-1,.,TRBJ2-1,12,many,CSAKASSNEQFF,TGCAGTGCTAAGGCAAGTTCTAATGAGCAGTTCTTC
TRBV10-3,.,TRBJ2-7,20,many,CAISESFGKAEGGRTYEQYF,TGTGCCATCAGTGAGTCGTTTGGAAAGGCCGAGGGTGGTAGGACCTACGAGCAGTACTTC
TRBV10-3,.,TRBJ1-6,13,.,CAITQGGNSPLHF,TGTGCCATCACGCAGGGCGGGAATTCACCCCTCCACTTT
TRBV10-3,.,TRBJ1-5,15,.,CAISDTGFGNQPQHF,TGTGCCATCAGTGACACAGGGTTTGGCAATCAGCCCCAGCATTTT
TRBV24-1,TRBD1,TRBJ1-2,16,.,CATTNLDRGQYYGYTF,TGTGCCACGACAAACCTGGACAGGGGCCAGTACTATGGCTACACCTTC
TRBV20-1,.,TRBJ2-1,15,many,CSAQKGGSSYNEQFF,TGCAGTGCTCAGAAGGGGGGTAGCTCCTACAATGAGCAGTTCTTC
TRBV14,.,TRBJ2-4,10,many,CASNNGIQYF,TGTGCCAGCAACAATGGCATTCAGTACTTC
TRBV30,TRBD2,TRBJ2-2,14,.,CAWRLAGGTGELFF,TGTGCCTGGAGGCTAGCGGGAGGCACCGGGGAGCTGTTTTTT
TRBV29-1,.,TRBJ1-2,12,.,CSGRDGEGGYTF,TGCAGCGGCCGGGACGGCGAAGGTGGCTACACCTTC
TRBV20-1,TRBD2,TRBJ2-3,17,many,CSGVVGTSGGGTDTQYF,TGCAGTGGCGTAGTGGGGACTAGCGGGGGGGGCACAGATACGCAGTATTTT
TRBV7-9,TRBD1,TRBJ2-7,16,.,CASSLPSGQGFNEQYF,TGTGCCAGCAGCCTCCCCTCGGGACAGGGGTTCAACGAGCAGTACTTC
TRBV5-1,.,TRBJ2-1,17,.,CASSLVSLASSYNEQFF,TGCGCCAGCAGCTTGGTGTCCCTAGCTAGCTCCTACAATGAGCAGTTCTTC
TRBV10-3,.,TRBJ2-2,16,.,CASSSRLGGDTGELFF,TGTGCCAGCAGTTCGCGACTAGGGGGGGACACCGGGGAGCTGTTTTTT
TRBV7-3,TRBD2,TRBJ2-3,17,many,CASSLTPGSLAGDTQYF,TGTGCCAGCAGCTTAACCCCCGGGTCGCTAGCGGGGGATACGCAGTATTTT
TRBV6-1,.,TRBJ1-3,16,many,CASSEAGRLGGNTIYF,TGTGCCAGCAGTGAAGCGGGGAGGTTGGGGGGAAACACCATATATTTT
TRBV20-1,TRBD2,TRBJ2-1,14,many,CSAWTSASYNEQFF,TGCAGTGCCTGGACTAGCGCGTCCTACAATGAGCAGTTCTTC
TRBV6-5,TRBD1,TRBJ1-4,16,few,CASSYSRQGAREKLFF,TGTGCCAGCAGTTACTCTCGACAGGGAGCGAGGGAAAAACTGTTTTTT
TRBV7-2,TRBD2,TRBJ2-1,17,medium-sized,CASSLGSGSDLGNEQFF,TGTGCCAGCAGCTTAGGGAGCGGGAGTGACCTGGGGAATGAGCAGTTCTTC
TRBV11-3,TRBD1,TRBJ2-6,18,.,CASSLLEQGRSGANVLTF,TGCGCCAGCAGCTTACTCGAACAGGGGCGCTCTGGGGCCAACGTCCTGACTTTC
TRBV10-3,.,TRBJ1-2,16,.,CAISGVNDGTNYGYTF,TGTGCCATCAGTGGGGTAAATGACGGTACTAACTATGGCTACACCTTC
TRBV20-1,TRBD1,TRBJ2-7,13,.,CSARGDRPYQQYF,TGCAGTGCTAGAGGGGACAGGCCCTATCAGCAGTACTTC
TRBV12-3/TRBV12-4,.,TRBJ2-5,15,.,CASSPPRGSGETQYF,TGTGCCAGCAGTCCCCCCCGAGGCTCTGGGGAGACCCAGTACTTC
TRBV10-3,.,TRBJ2-3,16,.,CASSEQGQPSTDTQYF,TGTGCCAGCAGTGAGCAAGGACAGCCTAGCACAGATACGCAGTATTTT
TRBV2,.,TRBJ2-7,14,.,CASSRDTASYEQYF,TGTGCCAGCAGTCGGGACACTGCCTCCTACGAGCAGTACTTC
TRBV7-2,.,TRBJ1-2,14,.,CASSLETANYGYTF,TGTGCCAGCAGCTTGGAGACTGCCAACTATGGCTACACCTTC
TRBV10-3,TRBD2,TRBJ2-2,18,.,CAISPGTSLLGNTGELFF,TGTGCCATCAGCCCAGGGACTAGTCTGTTGGGGAACACCGGGGAGCTGTTTTTT
TRBV7-9,.,TRBJ2-7,13,.,CASSDRGAYEQYF,TGTGCCAGCAGCGACCGGGGGGCTTACGAGCAGTACTTC
TRBV19,.,TRBJ1-5,15,.,CASSIEQTYNEPQHF,TGTGCCAGTAGTATAGAACAGACATACAATGAGCCCCAGCATTTT
TRBV7-4,TRBD1,TRBJ2-7,14,.,CASSSRDSIYEQHF,TGTGCCAGCAGCTCCCGGGACAGTATTTACGAGCAGCACTTC
TRBV7-7,TRBD2,TRBJ2-1,15,many,CASQRTSGGLNEQFF,TGTGCTAGCCAGCGGACTAGCGGGGGATTGAATGAGCAGTTCTTC
TRBV9,.,TRBJ2-6,22,.,CASSPYLLRVRELTSGANVLTF,TGTGCCAGCTCACCATACCTCCTCCGGGTCCGAGAGCTTACCTCTGGGGCCAACGTCCTGACTTTC
TRBV7-8,TRBD2,TRBJ2-2,15,many,CASRDSGRANGELFF,TGTGCCAGCAGGGATAGCGGGAGGGCCAACGGGGAGCTGTTTTTT
TRBV9,TRBD2,TRBJ2-3,13,few,CASRAGASDTQYF,TGTGCCAGCAGGGCGGGAGCCTCAGATACGCAGTATTTT
TRBV2,.,TRBJ1-1,11,many,CASRGGSEAFF,TGTGCCAGCAGGGGGGGATCTGAAGCTTTCTTT
TRBV7-2,TRBD2,TRBJ2-3,14,few,CASSFLAGGHTQYF,TGTGCCAGCAGCTTTCTAGCGGGAGGGCATACGCAGTATTTT
TRBV29-1,.,TRBJ1-1,14,many,CSVEGRSVGDEAFF,TGCAGCGTTGAAGGACGGTCCGTGGGTGATGAAGCTTTCTTT
TRBV19,.,TRBJ1-6,14,.,CASSAGQSNSPLHF,TGTGCCAGTAGCGCTGGACAAAGTAATTCACCCCTCCACTTT
TRBV24-1,TRBD1,TRBJ1-2,15,once,CATSDTGTGIDGYTF,TGTGCCACCAGTGATACCGGGACAGGAATTGATGGCTACACCTTC
TRBV29-1,TRBD1,TRBJ2-7,14,once,CSVTRTGINYEQYF,TGCAGCGTTACGAGGACAGGGATAAACTACGAGCAGTACTTC
TRBV15,.,TRBJ1-1,13,.,CATSSSRSTEAFF,TGTGCCACCAGCAGTAGTCGGTCCACTGAAGCTTTCTTT
TRBV14,.,TRBJ2-7,14,.,CASSHPDRAYEQYF,TGTGCCAGCAGCCATCCTGACAGAGCCTACGAGCAGTACTTC
TRBV25-1,.,TRBJ1-6,16,few,CASSEGIWGVRSPLHF,TGTGCCAGCAGTGAGGGGATCTGGGGGGTACGCTCACCCCTCCACTTT
TRBV10-3,.,TRBJ1-4,15,.,CAISDSRTSNEKLFF,TGTGCCATCAGTGACTCGAGGACGTCTAATGAAAAACTGTTTTTT
TRBV15,TRBD2,TRBJ2-3,18,.,CATSRDRGSGRIPDTQYF,TGTGCCACCAGCAGAGATCGAGGTAGCGGGAGAATCCCAGATACGCAGTATTTT
TRBV27,.,TRBJ1-1,14,many,CASSLEGWNTEAFF,TGTGCCAGCAGTTTAGAAGGTTGGAACACTGAAGCTTTCTTT
TRBV9,TRBD1,TRBJ2-7,14,.,CASSVSGTGDEQYF,TGTGCCAGCAGCGTTTCAGGGACAGGGGACGAGCAGTACTTC
TRBV28,.,TRBJ2-1,13,.,CASRYVVNNEQFF,TGTGCCAGCCGTTACGTGGTAAACAATGAGCAGTTCTTC
TRBV15,TRBD1,TRBJ1-2,14,few,CATSRDDRGYGYTF,TGTGCCACCAGCAGAGACGACAGGGGCTATGGCTACACCTTC
TRBV20-1,TRBD2,TRBJ2-7,9,.,CSHSRGGNF,TGCAGCCATTCGCGCGGGGGTAACTTC
TRBV7-9,TRBD1,TRBJ1-3,17,many,CASSSLLEDRAGNTIYF,TGTGCCAGCAGCTCGCTACTCGAGGACAGGGCTGGAAACACCATATATTTT
TRBV15,TRBD2,TRBJ2-2,15,few,CATSMAGAYTGELFF,TGTGCCACCAGCATGGCGGGAGCTTACACCGGGGAGCTGTTTTTT
TRBV7-9,.,TRBJ1-2,14,many,CASSFKTENYGYTF,TGTGCCAGCAGCTTTAAAACCGAAAACTATGGCTACACCTTC
TRBV9,TRBD1,TRBJ1-2,14,.,CASSLGDRDHGYTF,TGTGCCAGCAGCTTAGGGGACAGGGACCATGGCTACACCTTC
TRBV7-4,.,TRBJ2-1,16,.,CASSLGPSRSYNEQFF,TGTGCCAGCAGCTTAGGGCCCTCTCGCTCCTACAATGAGCAGTTCTTC
TRBV5-1,.,TRBJ2-3,15,many,CASSLEGARPDTQYF,TGCGCCAGCAGCTTGGAAGGGGCGCGGCCAGATACGCAGTATTTT
TRBV7-2,.,TRBJ1-2,16,.,CASSWGRMASNYGYTF,TGTGCCAGCAGCTGGGGACGGATGGCGTCTAACTATGGCTACACCTTC
TRBV7-2,.,TRBJ2-1,15,many,CASSLDWRVSHEQFF,TGTGCCAGCAGCTTGGACTGGCGGGTCAGCCATGAGCAGTTCTTC
TRBV7-9,.,TRBJ1-5,14,few,CASSSAIDNQPQHF,TGTGCCAGCAGCTCCGCTATTGACAATCAGCCCCAGCATTTT